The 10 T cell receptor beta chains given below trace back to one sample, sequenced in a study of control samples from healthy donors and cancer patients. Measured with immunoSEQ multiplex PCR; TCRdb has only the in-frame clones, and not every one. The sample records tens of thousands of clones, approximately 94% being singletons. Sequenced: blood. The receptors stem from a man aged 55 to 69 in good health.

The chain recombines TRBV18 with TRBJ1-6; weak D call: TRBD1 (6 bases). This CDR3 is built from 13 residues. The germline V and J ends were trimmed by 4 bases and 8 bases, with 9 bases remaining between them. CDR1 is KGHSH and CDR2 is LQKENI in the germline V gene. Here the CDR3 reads CASSLNRDSPLHF. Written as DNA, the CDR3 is TGTGCCAGCTCACTCAACAGGGATTCACCCCTCCACTTT.

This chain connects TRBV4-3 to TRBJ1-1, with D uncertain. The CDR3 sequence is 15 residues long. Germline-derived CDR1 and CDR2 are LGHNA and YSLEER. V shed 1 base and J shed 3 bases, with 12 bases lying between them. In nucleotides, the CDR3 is TGCGCCAGCAGCCAAGGAACCTTCGGGGACACTGAAGCTTTCTTT. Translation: CASSQGTFGDTEAFF.

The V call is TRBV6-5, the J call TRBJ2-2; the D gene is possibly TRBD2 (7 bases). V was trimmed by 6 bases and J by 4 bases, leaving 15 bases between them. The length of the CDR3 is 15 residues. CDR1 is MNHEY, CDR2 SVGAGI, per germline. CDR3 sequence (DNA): TGTGCCAGCAGAGAGGGAGGGGGAACCACCGGGGAGCTGTTTTTT. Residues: CASREGGGTTGELFF.

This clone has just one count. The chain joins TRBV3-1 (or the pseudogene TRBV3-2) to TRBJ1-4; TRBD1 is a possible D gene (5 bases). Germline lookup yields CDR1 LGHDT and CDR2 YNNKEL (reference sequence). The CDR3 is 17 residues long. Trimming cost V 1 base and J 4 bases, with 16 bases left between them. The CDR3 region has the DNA TGTGCCAGCAGCCAAGCGGGTGGGACGGGAATTAATGAAAAACTGTTTTTT. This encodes CASSQAGGTGINEKLFF.

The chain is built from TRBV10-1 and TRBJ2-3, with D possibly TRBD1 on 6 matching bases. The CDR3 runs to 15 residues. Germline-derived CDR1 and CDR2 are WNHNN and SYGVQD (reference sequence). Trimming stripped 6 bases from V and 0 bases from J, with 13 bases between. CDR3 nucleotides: TGCGCCAGCAGCACCTTCAGGGGTAGCACAGATACGCAGTATTTT. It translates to CASSTFRGSTDTQYF.

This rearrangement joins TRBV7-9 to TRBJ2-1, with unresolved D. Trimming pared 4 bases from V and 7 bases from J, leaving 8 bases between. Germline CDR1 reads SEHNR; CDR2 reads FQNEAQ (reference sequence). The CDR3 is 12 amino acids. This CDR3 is CASSSMGNEQFF. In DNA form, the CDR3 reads TGTGCCAGCAGCTCCATGGGGAATGAGCAGTTCTTC.

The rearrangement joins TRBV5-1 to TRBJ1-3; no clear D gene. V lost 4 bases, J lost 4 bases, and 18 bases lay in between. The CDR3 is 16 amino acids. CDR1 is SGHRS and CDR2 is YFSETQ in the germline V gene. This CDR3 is CASSPGSPSRGNTIYF. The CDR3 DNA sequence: TGCGCCAGCAGCCCCGGCTCCCCCTCTAGAGGAAACACCATATATTTT.

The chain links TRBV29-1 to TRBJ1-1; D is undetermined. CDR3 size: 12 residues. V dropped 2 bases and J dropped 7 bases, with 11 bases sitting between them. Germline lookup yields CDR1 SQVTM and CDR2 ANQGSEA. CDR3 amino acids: CSVERGVGEAFF. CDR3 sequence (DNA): TGCAGCGTTGAACGGGGTGTAGGTGAAGCTTTCTTT.

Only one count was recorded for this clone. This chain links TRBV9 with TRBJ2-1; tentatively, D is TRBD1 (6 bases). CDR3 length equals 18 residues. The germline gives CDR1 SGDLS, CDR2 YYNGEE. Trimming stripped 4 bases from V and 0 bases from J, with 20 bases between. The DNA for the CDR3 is TGTGCCAGCAGCACGCCAGATGGGGGCCCCAGCTCCTACAATGAGCAGTTCTTC. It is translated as CASSTPDGGPSSYNEQFF.

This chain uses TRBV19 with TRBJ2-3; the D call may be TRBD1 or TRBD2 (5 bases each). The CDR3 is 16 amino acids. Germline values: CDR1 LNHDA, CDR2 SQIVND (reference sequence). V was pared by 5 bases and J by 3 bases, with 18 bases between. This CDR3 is CASSAGTGVATDTQYF. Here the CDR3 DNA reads TGTGCCAGTAGTGCCGGGACCGGGGTCGCTACAGATACGCAGTATTTT.